The clone carrying this T cell receptor (beta chain) was observed a handful of times. Gene names are mouse gene names. The read is 4 residues too short to cover the CDR3 end, so that end is filled in from the germline J gene. Pooled cutaneous lymph node cells were sorted using CD4, CD8alpha, NKG2D, NKG2ACE and other markers. Trimming took 2 bases from V and 3 from J; bases not matched to a gene: 3. The V gene's germline CDR1 is NSHNY and CDR2 SYGAGN. The CDR3 contains 15 residues. This record belongs to a study of CD8+ T cells in alopecia areata. Whole-study context: Skin was taken from 6-12-month-old C3H/HeJ graft donors that had spontaneous alopecia and grafted onto roughly 6-11-week-old female C3H/HeJ mice.

Reverse transcribed after extraction, RNA yielded cDNA as the sequencing template. Here immunoSEQ multiplex PCR was the method, and the copy in TCRdb shows in-frame clones only, minus some. The sample was found to contain about 270,000 clones, and every one recurs. This TCR came from a C3H/HeJ mouse with alopecia areata. MHC haplotype of the strain: H2-k. The rearrangement joins TRBV13-1 to TRBJ2-1, with 9 nucleotides matching TRBD1. The sequenced sample was CD4+ T cells sorted from a lymph node. This CDR3 reads CASSDMTGGYAEQFF. The CDR3 bases that were read are TGTGCCAGCAGTGACATGACAGGGGGCTATGCT.